The 5 T cell receptor beta chains in this list originate from one sample, sequenced in a study of human T cells and chemical hapten exposure. It was unfractionated whole blood from which total RNA was extracted. Within the library, unique molecular identifiers were attached to each individual cDNA molecule. MiXCR, applied by TCRdb to the reads, yields one record per CDR3 protein. The sample contains around 120,000 distinct CDR3 sequences, around 8.5% of which appear only once. The sample consisted of whole blood. The source of these receptors is a human donor in good health. Some clones in this sample may be carry-over from other donors' samples.

The sample holds one count of this clonotype. With a much larger clone just one base away, this may be a read error. The chain has TRBV5-1 and TRBJ2-1; 9 nucleotides agree with TRBD2. J was trimmed by 5 bases and V by 5 bases; bases with no gene match: 8. Germline-derived CDR1 and CDR2 are SGHRS and YFSETQ. The CDR3 length is 15 residues. The CDR3 reads CASRLSLAGNNEQFF. CDR3 bases: TGCGCCAGCAGATTGTCCCTAGCGGGGAACAATGAGCAGTTCTTC.

The rearrangement uses TRBV4-1 and TRBJ2-1; no clear D. V was pared by 0 bases and J by 0 bases, with 12 bases between. This CDR3 region has 17 residues. Germline lookup yields CDR1 MGHRA and CDR2 YSYEKL. In DNA, the CDR3 is TGCGCCAGCAGCCAAGATGACTCACGGAGCTCCTACAATGAGCAGTTCTTC. Encoded protein: CASSQDDSRSSYNEQFF.

The gene calls are TRBV10-3 and TRBJ2-3; D is perhaps TRBD1 (5 bases). The germline gives CDR1 ENHRY, CDR2 SYGVKD. V lost 6 bases to trimming and J lost 0 bases, with 13 bases between them. The CDR3 runs 15 residues. The CDR3 DNA follows: TGTGCCATCAGCGGACAAACCAGTAGCACAGATACGCAGTATTTT. It yields the protein CAISGQTSSTDTQYF.

In this sample, this clonotype turned up many times. The chain links TRBV5-1 to TRBJ2-7, with D perhaps TRBD2 (5 bases). There are 14 residues in the CDR3. CDR1 is SGHRS and CDR2 is YFSETQ in the germline V gene. Deletions cut 1 base from V and 1 base from J, with 9 bases between. The CDR3 region is CASSLRTVSYEQYF. Written as DNA, the CDR3 is TGCGCCAGCAGCTTGCGGACTGTGTCCTACGAGCAGTACTTC.

This clonotype was detected many times. The chain joins TRBV10-3 to TRBJ2-3; D uncertain. Trimming removed 6 bases at V and 3 bases at J, with 16 bases between. In germline, CDR1 is ENHRY, CDR2 SYGVKD. The CDR3 sequence is 15 residues long. The CDR3 spells CAISAGSLGTDTQYF. In nucleotides, the CDR3 is TGTGCCATCAGCGCCGGGTCCCTGGGAACAGATACGCAGTATTTT.